Listed below are T cell receptor beta chains from one sample, sequenced in a study of blood T cell repertoires in COVID-19. Clones were sequenced by immunoSEQ multiplex PCR, and TCRdb holds only the in-frame ones, with some missing. In the table there are nearly 300,000 clones, about four fifths of which are singletons. The sequenced sample was peripheral blood. The receptor source for this set is a human donor with COVID-19, enrolled during active disease. The donor label of this sample is uncertain. Both conserved end residues are part of each CDR3. The D gene is left open where the match is weak. Clone size appears in some rows only: once, few, many, or a class for an expanded clone.

clone size	V gene	D gene	J gene	CDR3 DNA	CDR3 protein
.	TRBV19	TRBD2	TRBJ2-1	TGTGCCAGTCGGGCTAGCGGGAGAGGTGAGAACAATGAGCAGTTCTTC	CASRASGRGENNEQFF
.	TRBV6-5	TRBD1	TRBJ2-3	TGTGCCAGCAACAGGGGCGAGGGCTTTTTAGGAACGCAGTATTTT	CASNRGEGFLGTQYF
.	TRBV30	.	TRBJ1-5	TGTGCCTGGAGTGTACAGCTCTGGGGCAATCAGCCCCAGCATTTT	CAWSVQLWGNQPQHF
.	TRBV15	.	TRBJ1-2	TGTGCCACCAGCAGAGATCTAGGACAGACTCCCCAGAGGGACACCTTC	CATSRDLGQTPQRDTF
.	TRBV19	TRBD2	TRBJ2-1	TGTGCCAGTAGTACCCAGCGGGAGGTCGATGAGCAGTTCTTC	CASSTQREVDEQFF
once	TRBV11-2	TRBD1	TRBJ2-7	TGTGCCAGCAGCCCGGACAGGGCTACCTACGAGCAGTACTTC	CASSPDRATYEQYF
.	TRBV2	TRBD1	TRBJ1-2	TGTGCCAGCAGCTTCGGACAGGGTGGGGGCTACACCTTC	CASSFGQGGGYTF
.	TRBV29-1	.	TRBJ1-2	TGCAGCGTTGACCGGGACATTTATAACTATGGCTACACCTTC	CSVDRDIYNYGYTF
once	TRBV5-1	.	TRBJ2-3	TGCGCCAGCAGCTTTGCAGGGGCCGGGGCAGATACGCAGTATTTT	CASSFAGAGADTQYF
.	TRBV5-1	TRBD2	TRBJ2-7	TGCGCCAGCAGCTTGACTAGCGGGAGTTACGAGCAGTACTTC	CASSLTSGSYEQYF